This TCR beta chain was found in a study of shared clonotypes between healthy human individuals. The study separated CD4+ cells into CD45RA+ naive and CD45RA-negative memory subsets. Note on this clone: Its specificity is unknown.

Researchers divided each subset's genomic DNA evenly across several immunoSEQ plates. Data came from immunoSEQ multiplex PCR; TCRdb stores just in-frame clones and leaves some out. The sample lists some 2,100,000 clones, approximately 96% occurring once. General study findings and limits: Clonotypes which were not shared had lower generation probabilities than clonotypes that all four donors shared.

Germline CDR1 MGHRA, CDR2 YSYEKL. Trimming cost V 2 bases and J 3 bases; bases outside gene matches: 7. The CDR3 spans 17 residues. This sequence originates from a man aged 18 to 29 in good health. The sample comprised naive CD4+ T cells sorted from blood. Sample subset: CD45RA+ positively selected. The gene calls are TRBV4-1 and TRBJ2-2; TRBD1 matches at 9 bases. CDR3 loop: CASSQSPGQGYTGELFF. The CDR3 DNA follows: TGCGCCAGCAGCCAATCCCCGGGACAGGGCTACACCGGGGAGCTGTTTTTT.